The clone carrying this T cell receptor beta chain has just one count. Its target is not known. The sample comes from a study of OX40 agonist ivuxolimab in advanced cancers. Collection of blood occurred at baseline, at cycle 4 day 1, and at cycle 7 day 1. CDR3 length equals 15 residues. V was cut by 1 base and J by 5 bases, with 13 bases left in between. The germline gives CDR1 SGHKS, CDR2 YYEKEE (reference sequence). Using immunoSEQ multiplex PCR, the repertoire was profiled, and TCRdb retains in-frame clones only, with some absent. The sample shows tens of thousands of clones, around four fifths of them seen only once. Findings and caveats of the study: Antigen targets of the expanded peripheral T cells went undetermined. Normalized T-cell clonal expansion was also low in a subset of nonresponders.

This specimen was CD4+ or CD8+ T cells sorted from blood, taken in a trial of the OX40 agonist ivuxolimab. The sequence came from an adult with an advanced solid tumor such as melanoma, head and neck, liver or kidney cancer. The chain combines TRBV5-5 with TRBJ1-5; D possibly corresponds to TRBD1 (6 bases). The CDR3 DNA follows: TGTGCCAGCAGCTTGTGGGGGCCGCCTGATCAGCCCCAGCATTTT. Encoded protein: CASSLWGPPDQPQHF.